These 29 T cell receptor beta chains originate from one sample sequenced in a study of OX40 agonist ivuxolimab in advanced cancers. Using immunoSEQ multiplex PCR, the repertoire was profiled, and TCRdb retains in-frame clones only, with some absent. The table shows some 86,000 clones, with roughly 94% occurring only once. Sequencing was performed on CD4+ or CD8+ T cells sorted from blood, taken in a trial of the OX40 agonist ivuxolimab. All receptors come from an adult with an advanced solid tumor such as melanoma, head and neck, liver or kidney cancer.

V gene TRBV5-6 combines with J gene TRBJ1-1; the D is unclear. Germline values: CDR1 SGHDT, CDR2 YYEEEE. CDR3 length: 12 residues. V was shortened by 2 bases and J by 4 bases, with 6 bases between the two germline ends. In DNA, the CDR3 is TGTGCCAGCAGCTTATTATCCACTGAAGCTTTCTTT. Translated, it gives CASSLLSTEAFF.

The chain recombines TRBV5-4 with TRBJ2-7; a possible D gene is TRBD2 (5 bases). V was trimmed by 4 bases and J by 4 bases, leaving 12 bases between them. The CDR3 spans 13 residues. Germline V lookup: CDR1 SGHNT, CDR2 YYREEE (reference sequence). CDR3 in DNA: TGTGCCAGCAGCCCCGGGAACCTGTACGAGCAGTACTTC. Its protein is CASSPGNLYEQYF.

This clone is a singleton in its sample. CDR3 DNA sequence: TGTGCCAGCAGCCCCTTAATCGGGTCCCCTCAGCCCCAGCATTTT. Protein: CASSPLIGSPQPQHF. The chain links TRBV28 to TRBJ1-5; D unresolved. Germline V gene sequence: CDR1 MDHEN, CDR2 SYDVKM. The CDR3 is 15 residues long. Deletions cut 6 bases from V and 6 bases from J, with 18 bases between.

This rearrangement joins TRBV19 to TRBJ2-5; D gene uncertain. V lost 9 bases, J lost 7 bases, and 12 bases lay in between. CDR1 is LNHDA and CDR2 is SQIVND in the germline V gene (reference sequence). CDR3 size: 11 residues. CDR3 protein: CASGMLGTQYF. The DNA of the CDR3 is TGTGCCAGCGGCATGCTCGGGACCCAGTACTTC.

This chain uses TRBV4-2 with TRBJ1-1; D gene uncertain. Per germline, CDR1 LGHNA and CDR2 YNFKEQ. Trimming shortened V by 4 bases and J by 3 bases, and 9 bases separated the two germline ends. The CDR3 is 13 residues long. CDR3 residues: CASSLSGDTEAFF. The CDR3 DNA sequence: TGTGCCAGCAGCCTTAGCGGGGACACTGAAGCTTTCTTT.

This chain connects TRBV5-1 to TRBJ2-5, with D uncertain. With the DNA end fitting TRBJ2-7 better, the J assignment may be wrong. CDR3 length: 13 amino acids. The germline CDR1 and CDR2 sequences are SGHRS and YFSETQ. In nucleotides, the CDR3 is TGCGCCAGCAGCTTGGAAGCAGTCTACGAGCAGTACTTC. Translation gives CASSLEAVYEQYF.

For the CDR3, the DNA is TGTGCCAGCAGCTTAGCCTCCAGGGGATTGGAGCTGTTTTTT. This encodes CASSLASRGLELFF. The gene calls are TRBV7-2 and TRBJ2-2, with D possibly matching TRBD1 (6 bases). Germline loops: CDR1 SGHTA, CDR2 FQGNSA. CDR3 size: 14 residues. V was clipped by 0 bases and J by 10 bases, with 12 bases between them.

In the case of this clone: One end of the junction fails to match germline, which may point to a read error. The chain has TRBV6-5 and TRBJ2-3; 10 bases are shared with TRBD2. CDR1 MNHEY and CDR2 SVGAGI come from the germline V gene. This CDR3 is built from 14 residues. DNA of the CDR3: TGTGCCAGCACCAAGCGGGGGGGCACGGATACGCAGTATTTT. Translated: CASTKRGGTDTQYF.

This clone was counted a single time. The chain links TRBV27 to TRBJ2-5, with TRBD2 matching 9 bases. The ends lost 5 bases at V and 1 base at J; junction bases unmatched: 5. The CDR3 contains 15 residues. Germline CDR1 reads MNHEY; CDR2 reads SMNVEV (reference sequence). CDR3 sequence reads: CASSPETSGQETQYF. The DNA for the CDR3 is TGTGCCAGCAGTCCCGAGACTAGCGGCCAAGAGACCCAGTACTTC.

The V gene is TRBV13, the J gene TRBJ1-2; no clear D gene. Trimming removed 1 base at V and 6 bases at J, with 3 bases between. Germline CDR1 is PRHDT and CDR2 is FYEKMQ (reference sequence). There are 11 residues in the CDR3. The CDR3 here is CASSLVDGYTF. The CDR3 DNA sequence: TGTGCCAGCAGCTTAGTCGATGGCTACACCTTC.

This clone was found a few times. V is TRBV19 and J is TRBJ1-1; 7 bases align to TRBD1. V gave up 3 bases and J gave up 7 bases; unmatched junction bases: 2. Germline values: CDR1 LNHDA, CDR2 SQIVND (reference sequence). The CDR3 length is 12 residues. CDR3 sequence: CASSITGVEAFF. CDR3 nucleotides: TGTGCCAGTAGTATCACAGGGGTTGAAGCTTTCTTT.

The chain uses TRBV28 and TRBJ2-6; D possibly corresponds to TRBD1 (6 bases). CDR1 MDHEN and CDR2 SYDVKM come from the germline V gene. The CDR3 is 16 residues long. Trimming shortened V by 4 bases and J by 4 bases, and 14 bases separated the two germline ends. CDR3 sequence: CASSSLTGTGANVLTF. DNA for the CDR3: TGTGCCAGCAGTTCGTTAACAGGGACCGGGGCCAACGTCCTGACTTTC.

This clone was seen only a few times. CDR3 amino acids: CASSSGTDNQPQHF. The DNA for the CDR3 is TGTGCCAGCAGTTCCGGGACTGACAATCAGCCCCAGCATTTT. The rearrangement links TRBV6-6 to TRBJ1-5; D possibly corresponds to TRBD1 (5 bases). V was pared by 4 bases and J by 3 bases, with 10 bases between. Germline CDR1 reads MNHNY; CDR2 reads SVGAGI (reference sequence). The CDR3 loop spans 14 amino acids.

The J gene is TRBJ1-3, the V gene TRBV7-3; D not resolved. The length of the CDR3 is 13 residues. The germline gives CDR1 SGHTA, CDR2 FQGTGA. With 2 bases removed from V and 4 bases from J, the gap between germline ends came to 6 bases. Here the CDR3 DNA reads TGTGCCAGCAGCTTAGTTCAAGGAAACACCATATATTTT. Translating gives CASSLVQGNTIYF.

The rearrangement joins TRBV30 to TRBJ2-2; D is undetermined. The CDR3 sequence is 10 residues long. The ends were cut back, 6 bases at V and 5 bases at J, with 4 bases in the middle. Germline V CDR1 and CDR2: GTSNPN, SVGIG (reference sequence). DNA of the CDR3: TGTGCCTGTGAAACCGGGGAGCTGTTTTTT. Residues: CACETGELFF.

The rearrangement uses TRBV27 and TRBJ2-7, with D perhaps matching TRBD1 (5 bases). V lost 0 bases and J lost 0, with 9 bases in between. Germline values: CDR1 MNHEY, CDR2 SMNVEV (reference sequence). This CDR3 is built from 15 residues. In DNA, the CDR3 is TGTGCCAGCAGTTTATCGTCGACAGACTCCTACGAGCAGTACTTC. It is translated as CASSLSSTDSYEQYF.

This chain links TRBV30 with TRBJ1-1, with D possibly being TRBD1 (6 bases). V was shortened by 4 bases and J by 10 bases, with 22 bases between the two germline ends. The CDR3 has 14 amino acids. Germline CDR1 is GTSNPN and CDR2 is SVGIG (reference sequence). The CDR3 coding sequence is TGTGCCTGGACCCCCCGACAGGAGTTAATGACAGCTTTCTTT. Translated, it gives CAWTPRQELMTAFF.

The chain uses TRBV5-6 and TRBJ2-5; 12 bases fit TRBD2. V lost 3 bases, J lost 5 bases, and 5 bases stayed unmatched. Germline V gene lookup returns CDR1 SGHDT and CDR2 YYEEEE. The CDR3 sequence is 15 residues long. The chain's CDR3 is CASSSTSGSGETQYF. As DNA, the CDR3 is TGTGCCAGCAGCTCGACTAGCGGGAGCGGGGAGACCCAGTACTTC.

The chain uses TRBV14 and TRBJ2-7; D call uncertain. V was trimmed by 5 bases and J by 2 bases, leaving 16 bases between them. Germline CDR1 SGHDN, CDR2 FVKESK. The CDR3 loop spans 15 amino acids. The CDR3 region is CASSYSLDRPYEQYF. The DNA of the CDR3 is TGTGCCAGCAGCTACTCCCTAGACCGCCCCTACGAGCAGTACTTC. Together with reference TRBV14 and TRBJ2-7, the CDR3 gives the full variable domain: EAGVTQFPSHSVIEKGQTVTLRCDPISGHDNLYWYRRVMGKEIKFLLHFVKESKQDESGMPNNRFLAERTGGTYSTLKVQPAELEDSGVYFCASSYSLDRPYEQYFGPGTRLTVT.

The chain combines TRBV6-5 with TRBJ2-1, with 11 bases aligning to TRBD2. From germline, CDR1 is MNHEY and CDR2 SVGAGI. CDR3 length: 14 amino acids. The ends lost 7 bases at V and 4 bases at J; junction bases unmatched: 3. CDR3 coding DNA: TGTGCCAGCAAAACTAGCGGGAGATACAATGAGCAGTTCTTC. Translation gives CASKTSGRYNEQFF.

The rearrangement joins TRBV6-5 to TRBJ1-2; no clear D gene. The V gene lost 6 bases and the J gene lost 5 bases, with 16 bases spanning the gap. This CDR3 is built from 14 residues. CDR1 and CDR2 from the germline V gene are MNHEY and SVGAGI. The CDR3 spells CASSSSGRQYGYTF. For the CDR3, the DNA is TGTGCCAGCAGCTCATCAGGTCGCCAATATGGCTACACCTTC.

This chain links TRBV5-1 with TRBJ1-2; D remains ambiguous. Trimming shortened V by 0 bases and J by 3 bases, and 6 bases separated the two germline ends. This CDR3 region has 13 residues. Germline assignment: CDR1 SGHRS and CDR2 YFSETQ. The CDR3: CASSLEADYGYTF. As DNA, the CDR3 is TGCGCCAGCAGCTTGGAGGCGGACTATGGCTACACCTTC.

In DNA, the CDR3 is TGCGCCAGCAGCCAAGACCCCACAGGGGAAAATGGCTACACCTTC. Residues: CASSQDPTGENGYTF. This chain links TRBV4-1 with TRBJ1-2, with 7 positions matching TRBD1. Unmatched junction bases numbered 7, after V lost 0 bases and J lost 6 bases. The CDR3 sequence is 15 residues long. In germline, CDR1 is MGHRA, CDR2 YSYEKL.

The chain has TRBV7-9 and TRBJ2-7; 10 bases fit TRBD1. V lost 5 bases and J lost 4; bases outside the gene matches: 8. This CDR3 contains 15 residues. Germline V gene lookup returns CDR1 SEHNR and CDR2 FQNEAQ (reference sequence). As DNA, the CDR3 is TGTGCCAGCAGCGTATCCGACAGGGGGCTTTACGAGCAGTACTTC. Its translation: CASSVSDRGLYEQYF.

V and J are TRBV5-6 and TRBJ2-5; 7 bases map to TRBD1. The junction had 0 bases not matched to a gene; V was cut back by 3 bases and J by 1 base. CDR1 and CDR2 (germline): SGHDT, YYEEEE. The CDR3 is 13 residues long. The CDR3 spells CASSWDSQETQYF. CDR3 nucleotide sequence: TGTGCCAGCAGCTGGGACAGCCAAGAGACCCAGTACTTC. Full variable domain (missing parts from reference TRBV5-6 and TRBJ2-5): DAGVTQSPTHLIKTRGQQVTLRCSPKSGHDTVSWYQQALGQGPQFIFQYYEEEERQRGNFPDRFSGHQFPNYSSELNVNALLLGDSALYLCASSWDSQETQYFGPGTRLLVL.

This rearrangement joins TRBV7-6 to TRBJ2-7; 9 nucleotides agree with TRBD2. The junction had 4 bases not matched to a gene; V was cut back by 3 bases and J by 4 bases. The germline V gene has CDR1 SGHVS and CDR2 FNYEAQ. There are 14 residues in the CDR3. The CDR3 region has the DNA TGTGCCAGCAGCTTTAGCGGGAGTGTTTACGAGCAGTACTTC. This translates into CASSFSGSVYEQYF.

The J gene is TRBJ2-1, the V gene TRBV5-1; no firm D call. In germline, CDR1 is SGHRS, CDR2 YFSETQ. CDR3 length equals 12 residues. The V and J ends lost 1 base and 6 bases respectively, with 5 bases between them. The CDR3 reads CASSLSGNEQFF. In DNA, the CDR3 is TGCGCCAGCAGCTTGTCTGGCAATGAGCAGTTCTTC.

This rearrangement joins TRBV19 to TRBJ1-1, with 8 bases fitting TRBD1. The ends lost 1 base at V and 3 bases at J; junction bases unmatched: 4. The CDR3 has 15 residues. Germline lookup yields CDR1 LNHDA and CDR2 SQIVND (reference sequence). The CDR3 bases are TGTGCCAGTAGTATAGGGACAGGGACGGACACTGAAGCTTTCTTT. Protein product: CASSIGTGTDTEAFF.

This sequence joins TRBV28 and TRBJ1-3; TRBD1 matches at 10 bases. Germline CDR1 and CDR2: MDHEN and SYDVKM. The CDR3 is made up of 16 amino acids. The V and J ends lost 3 bases and 4 bases, in that order; junction bases with no gene match: 6. Here the CDR3 reads CASSFRQGAKGNTIYF. The CDR3 DNA reads as TGTGCCAGCAGTTTCCGACAGGGGGCGAAAGGAAACACCATATATTTT.